The 24 T cell receptor beta chains in this list originate from one sample, sequenced in a study of blood T cell repertoires in COVID-19. The repertoire was sequenced with immunoSEQ multiplex PCR; TCRdb's copy has only in-frame clones and lacks some. The table includes 63,000 or so clones, approximately 79% detected once. Sequencing was performed on peripheral blood. The receptors shown here come from an older man with active COVID-19.

The chain recombines TRBV4-2 with TRBJ2-2; maybe TRBD1 (6 bases). CDR1 and CDR2 (germline): LGHNA, YNFKEQ. CDR3 length: 15 amino acids. V was shortened by 4 bases and J by 3 bases, with 12 bases between the two germline ends. The CDR3 sequence is CASSRRDIHTGELFF. The CDR3, as DNA: TGTGCCAGCAGCCGTCGGGACATCCACACCGGGGAGCTGTTTTTT.

The chain combines TRBV5-1 with TRBJ1-5, with unresolved D. Per germline, CDR1 SGHRS and CDR2 YFSETQ. V lost 0 bases and J 7 bases, leaving 8 bases between the germline ends. This CDR3 has 13 residues. The CDR3 reads CASSLVGDQPQHF. The CDR3 DNA follows: TGCGCCAGCAGCTTGGTGGGAGACCAGCCCCAGCATTTT. Filled out from reference TRBV5-1 and TRBJ1-5, the complete variable domain reads KAGVTQTPRYLIKTRGQQVTLSCSPISGHRSVSWYQQTPGQGLQFLFEYFSETQRNKGNFPGRFSGRQFSNSRSEMNVSTLELGDSALYLCASSLVGDQPQHFGDGTRLSIL.

The V gene is TRBV14, the J gene TRBJ1-6; 9 positions agree with TRBD1. Germline-derived CDR1 and CDR2 are SGHDN and FVKESK. This CDR3 spans 13 amino acids. V shed 6 bases and J 8 bases; nucleotides not matched to a gene: 2. The CDR3 spells CASRGTGHSPLHF. The CDR3 DNA reads as TGTGCCAGCAGGGGGACAGGGCATTCACCCCTCCACTTT.

This clone was seen once. The chain links TRBV18 to TRBJ1-4; 7 positions agree with TRBD1. Trimming removed 2 bases from V and 3 bases from J; junction bases left unmatched: 9. The CDR3 consists of 17 residues. Germline assignment: CDR1 KGHSH and CDR2 LQKENI. The CDR3 here is CASSPSNRGSANEKLFF. CDR3 in DNA: TGTGCCAGCTCACCATCCAACAGGGGCTCGGCTAATGAAAAACTGTTTTTT.

The rearrangement joins TRBV7-8 to TRBJ2-2, with TRBD2 matching 7 bases. CDR3 size: 15 residues. The germline CDR1 and CDR2 sequences are SGHVS and FQNEAQ. Trimming at V came to 4 bases and at J to 4 bases, leaving 6 bases not matched to a gene. Written as DNA, the CDR3 is TGTGCCAGCAGCTCCACGACGGGAGGCACCGGGGAGCTGTTTTTT. Amino acids: CASSSTTGGTGELFF.

This clone was seen once. The J gene is TRBJ2-1, the V gene TRBV27; the D gene is possibly TRBD2 (6 bases). Germline V gives CDR1 MNHEY, CDR2 SMNVEV (reference sequence). V was clipped by 5 bases and J by 6 bases, with 14 bases between them. The CDR3 runs 14 residues. The CDR3 sequence is CASSPALALNEQFF. DNA for the CDR3: TGTGCCAGCAGTCCCGCACTAGCACTCAATGAGCAGTTCTTC.

The V call is TRBV18, the J call TRBJ1-5; TRBD1 matches at 9 bases. The V and J ends lost 3 bases and 7 bases, in that order; junction bases with no gene match: 4. The length of the CDR3 is 14 residues. The germline CDR1 and CDR2 sequences are KGHSH and LQKENI. The CDR3 DNA is TGTGCCAGCTCACCGTTAGGACAGGGGCAGCCCCAGCATTTT. It yields the protein CASSPLGQGQPQHF.

Comment on this clone: At one end, the junction sequence differs from germline, possibly due to a read error. This chain uses TRBV7-3 with TRBJ2-3; unclear D gene. CDR3 length equals 13 residues. Germline CDR1 is SGHTA and CDR2 is FQGTGA. The CDR3 sequence: CASSLSSTNTQYF. In nucleotides, the CDR3 is TGTGCCAGCAGCTTAAGTAGCACAAATACGCAGTATTTT.

The J gene is TRBJ1-2, the V gene TRBV6-1; D perhaps matches TRBD1 (6 bases). V was pared by 2 bases and J by 6 bases, with 16 bases between. The CDR3 loop spans 15 amino acids. Germline CDR1 MNHNS, CDR2 SASEGT. CDR3 residues: CASSETFGRGDGYTF. DNA of the CDR3: TGTGCCAGCAGTGAAACATTTGGCAGGGGAGATGGCTACACCTTC.

The CDR3 reads CASSLRSGGNNEQFF. The CDR3 bases are TGTGCCAGCAGCTTAAGGAGCGGGGGGAACAATGAGCAGTTCTTC. The chain combines TRBV7-3 with TRBJ2-1; 9 bases align to TRBD2. This CDR3 spans 15 amino acids. Germline lookup yields CDR1 SGHTA and CDR2 FQGTGA. V gave up 1 base and J gave up 5 bases; unmatched junction bases: 3. Looking up the rest from reference TRBV7-3 and TRBJ2-1 gives the full variable domain: GAGVSQTPSNKVTEKGKYVELRCDPISGHTALYWYRQSLGQGPEFLIYFQGTGAADDSGLPNDRFFAVRPEGSVSTLKIQRTERGDSAVYLCASSLRSGGNNEQFFGPGTRLTVL.

This sequence joins TRBV9 and TRBJ2-7; D is possibly TRBD1 (6 bases). The CDR3 is made up of 14 amino acids. Germline V gene data show CDR1 as SGDLS and CDR2 as YYNGEE. V lost 1 base to trimming and J lost 3 bases, with 11 bases between them. CDR3 loop: CASSVLSGDYEQYF. In DNA, the CDR3 is TGTGCCAGCAGCGTACTTTCAGGGGACTACGAGCAGTACTTC.

The rearrangement links TRBV4-1 to TRBJ2-2; weak D call: TRBD2 (5 bases). Germline V gene data show CDR1 as MGHRA and CDR2 as YSYEKL. The germline V and J ends were trimmed by 1 base and 5 bases, with 17 bases remaining between them. CDR3 length equals 17 residues. CDR3 amino acids: CASSQVLSGGGTGELFF. CDR3 DNA sequence: TGCGCCAGCAGCCAAGTCTTATCCGGCGGCGGGACCGGGGAGCTGTTTTTT.

The rearrangement joins TRBV7-2 to TRBJ2-7, with TRBD2 identical over 7 bases. The CDR3 consists of 14 residues. V lost 5 bases and J lost 4; bases outside the gene matches: 8. Germline V gene data show CDR1 as SGHTA and CDR2 as FQGNSA. The CDR3 region is CASSASGNRYEQYF. In nucleotides, the CDR3 is TGTGCCAGCAGCGCAAGCGGGAATCGGTACGAGCAGTACTTC.

The J gene is TRBJ1-3, the V gene TRBV9, with a tentative D call TRBD1 (6 bases). Germline loops: CDR1 SGDLS, CDR2 YYNGEE. There are 16 residues in the CDR3. Trimming shortened V by 3 bases and J by 3 bases, and 16 bases separated the two germline ends. The CDR3 protein is CASSGRRGAYGNTIYF. The CDR3 DNA reads TGTGCCAGCAGCGGCCGGCGGGGGGCTTATGGAAACACCATATATTTT.

On this clone: This same CDR3 is encoded by further DNA sequences in the sample. The chain uses TRBV7-9 and TRBJ1-4; 8 bases map to TRBD1. The V and J ends lost 5 bases and 4 bases, in that order; junction bases with no gene match: 3. CDR3 length: 14 residues. Germline V gene sequence: CDR1 SEHNR, CDR2 FQNEAQ (reference sequence). This CDR3 is CASSLGQGNEKLFF. DNA of the CDR3: TGTGCCAGCAGCCTCGGACAGGGTAATGAAAAACTGTTTTTT.

The chain is built from TRBV10-3 and TRBJ2-2, with 16 bases fitting TRBD2. Trimming at V came to 7 bases and at J to 5 bases, leaving 4 bases not matched to a gene. From germline, CDR1 is ENHRY and CDR2 SYGVKD. The CDR3 totals 16 residues. The CDR3 sequence: CAIKGTSGRGTGELFF. CDR3 sequence (DNA): TGTGCCATCAAGGGGACTAGCGGGAGGGGTACCGGGGAGCTGTTTTTT.

This rearrangement joins TRBV18 to TRBJ1-1; D might be TRBD1 (6 bases). Trimming pared 6 bases from V and 1 base from J, leaving 15 bases between. The CDR3 covers 15 residues. Germline V gene data show CDR1 as KGHSH and CDR2 as LQKENI. CDR3 bases: TGTGCCAGCTCTGATCAGGGGACCTCGAACACTGAAGCTTTCTTT. Protein sequence: CASSDQGTSNTEAFF.

V gene TRBV6-1 combines with J gene TRBJ2-5; tentatively, D is TRBD1 (5 bases). CDR1 and CDR2 from the germline V gene are MNHNS and SASEGT. The V end was cut by 0 bases, the J end by 5 bases, with 13 bases between. This CDR3 is built from 15 residues. CDR3 sequence: CASSEAFRVTETQYF. The DNA of the CDR3 is TGTGCCAGCAGTGAAGCGTTCAGGGTTACCGAGACCCAGTACTTC.

The chain has TRBV5-1 and TRBJ2-7, with D maybe TRBD1 (5 bases). This CDR3 is 14 amino acids long. V lost 5 bases, J lost 2 bases, and 14 bases lay in between. Per the germline V gene, CDR1 is SGHRS and CDR2 is YFSETQ. The CDR3: CASRRALGAYEQYF. CDR3 DNA sequence: TGCGCCAGCAGAAGGGCGCTAGGGGCCTACGAGCAGTACTTC. The entire variable domain, with the rest obtained from reference TRBV5-1 and TRBJ2-7, is as follows: KAGVTQTPRYLIKTRGQQVTLSCSPISGHRSVSWYQQTPGQGLQFLFEYFSETQRNKGNFPGRFSGRQFSNSRSEMNVSTLELGDSALYLCASRRALGAYEQYFGPGTRLTVT.

This sequence joins TRBV28 and TRBJ2-2, with D hard to call. V was cut by 4 bases and J by 4 bases, with 7 bases left in between. This CDR3 is 13 amino acids long. Germline CDR1 is MDHEN and CDR2 is SYDVKM. The CDR3 bases are TGTGCCAGCAGTTCTGGCCCCACCGGGGAGCTGTTTTTT. Translating gives CASSSGPTGELFF.

The chain couples TRBV24-1 to TRBJ1-2; TRBD1 aligns across 7 bases. In germline, CDR1 is KGHDR, CDR2 SFDVKD. J was trimmed by 8 bases and V by 3 bases; bases with no gene match: 11. The CDR3 has 15 amino acids. For the CDR3, the DNA is TGTGCCACCAGTGATCCGGGGACAGCCCCGGAGGGCTACACCTTC. This codes for CATSDPGTAPEGYTF.

This clone was counted once. The DNA for the CDR3 is TGTGCCAGCAGCTTACAGGGGAGCACTGAAGCTTTCTTT. Encoded protein: CASSLQGSTEAFF. This sequence joins TRBV7-9 and TRBJ1-1; perhaps TRBD1 as D (6 bases). V lost 2 bases and J lost 4, with 8 bases in between. The CDR3 is made up of 13 amino acids. Looked up from germline, CDR1 is SEHNR and CDR2 is FQNEAQ (reference sequence).

This clone has a single count. The chain links TRBV19 to TRBJ1-5, with D possibly being TRBD1 (5 bases). With 6 bases removed from V and 2 bases from J, the gap between germline ends came to 14 bases. The CDR3 is 15 amino acids. CDR1 is LNHDA and CDR2 is SQIVND in the germline V gene (reference sequence). The CDR3 reads CASRGAGSGNQPQHF. In DNA form, the CDR3 reads TGTGCCAGTAGAGGGGCGGGGAGCGGCAATCAGCCCCAGCATTTT.

This rearrangement joins TRBV6-5 to TRBJ2-4; weak D call: TRBD1 (6 bases). CDR1 is MNHEY and CDR2 is SVGAGI in the germline V gene. The V end was cut by 3 bases, the J end by 11 bases, with 8 bases between. The CDR3 totals 11 residues. CDR3 sequence: CASSYKGVQYF. The DNA for the CDR3 is TGTGCCAGCAGTTATAAGGGGGTTCAGTACTTC.